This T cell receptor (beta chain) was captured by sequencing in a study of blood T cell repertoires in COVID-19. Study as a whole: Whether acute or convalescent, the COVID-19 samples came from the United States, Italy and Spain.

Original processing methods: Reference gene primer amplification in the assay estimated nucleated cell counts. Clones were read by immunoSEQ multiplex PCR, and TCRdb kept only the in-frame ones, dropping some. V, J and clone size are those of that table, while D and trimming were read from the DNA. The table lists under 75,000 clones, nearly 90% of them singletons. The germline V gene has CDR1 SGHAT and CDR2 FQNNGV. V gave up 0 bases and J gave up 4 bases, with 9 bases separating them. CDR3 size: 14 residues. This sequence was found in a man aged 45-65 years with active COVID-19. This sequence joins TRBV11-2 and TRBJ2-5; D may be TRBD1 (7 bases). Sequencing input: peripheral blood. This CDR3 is CASSLDQGGETQYF. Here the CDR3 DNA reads TGTGCCAGCAGCTTAGATCAGGGGGGAGAGACCCAGTACTTC.